Listed below are T cell receptor beta chains from one sample, sequenced in a study of CD8+ T cells in alopecia areata. Method: immunoSEQ multiplex PCR; TCRdb's copy keeps in-frame clones and lacks some. The profile shows around 86,000 clones, 60% to 80% of them singletons. The sequenced sample was CD8+ T cells sorted from blood, obtained at approximately week 44, from a patient treated with tofacitinib. The receptors were sampled from a human donor with alopecia areata. CDR3s include the opening cysteine and the closing phenylalanine or tryptophan. The D gene is left open where the match is weak. Rows may omit the clone size; those that give it use once, few, many or a size class.

v_gene	abundance	d_gene	j_gene	CDR3nt	CDR3aa
TRBV2	.	TRBD2	TRBJ2-3	TGTGCCAGCAGTGATGGGGGACTAGCGCAAGATACGCAGTATTTT	CASSDGGLAQDTQYF
TRBV10-3	once	.	TRBJ1-1	TGTGCCATCAGTGAGTCGATAGGGAACACTGAAGCTTTCTTT	CAISESIGNTEAFF
TRBV7-6	.	.	TRBJ1-6	TGTGCCAGCAGCTTGGATACCTATAATTCACCCCTCCACTTT	CASSLDTYNSPLHF
TRBV4-3	few	.	TRBJ2-1	TGCGCCAGCAGCCAGTCCCTCGACAATGAGCAGTTCTTC	CASSQSLDNEQFF
TRBV5-6	.	.	TRBJ1-5	TGTGCCAGCAGCTTTCAGATTTTAGGGCCCCAGCATTTT	CASSFQILGPQHF
TRBV9	.	.	TRBJ2-1	TGTGCCAGCAGCGTACCGGGCGGGGAGCTTAGCTCCTACAATGAGCAGTTCTTC	CASSVPGGELSSYNEQFF
TRBV28	.	.	TRBJ2-7	TGTGCCAGCAGTCCCCTAGGGGCGGACACTTCCTACGAGCAGTACTTC	CASSPLGADTSYEQYF
TRBV6-5	.	.	TRBJ1-1	TGTGCCAGCAGTTACTCTGAGGGAAACACTGAAGCTTTCTTT	CASSYSEGNTEAFF
TRBV29-1	.	.	TRBJ2-7	TGCAGCGTTGAACGGGTCAGCTCCTACGAGCAGTACTTC	CSVERVSSYEQYF
TRBV29-1	few	TRBD1	TRBJ2-7	TGCAGCGCTGGGACAGGGGAAACCTACGAGCAGTACTTC	CSAGTGETYEQYF
TRBV30	.	.	TRBJ1-5	TGTGCCTGGAGTGCCCCTGGAGGGGGTCAGCCCCAGCATTTT	CAWSAPGGGQPQHF
TRBV27	.	TRBD1	TRBJ2-1	TGTGCCAGCAGGGGACAGCTGAACAATGAGCAGTTCTTC	CASRGQLNNEQFF
TRBV25-1	.	.	TRBJ2-5	TGTGCCAGCAGTGAGGGGCAGACGTACCAAGAGACCCAGTACTTC	CASSEGQTYQETQYF
TRBV29-1	.	.	TRBJ2-7	TGCAGCGTTGGGCTGACAGGTACCTACGAGCAGTACTTC	CSVGLTGTYEQYF
TRBV4-1	.	.	TRBJ1-2	TGCGCCAGCAGCCAAGATTCGGGGGTCAGTGGCTACACCTTC	CASSQDSGVSGYTF
TRBV4-3	few	TRBD1	TRBJ2-4	TGCGCCAGCAGCCAAGAAGGGACAGGGGAAAACATTCAGTACTTC	CASSQEGTGENIQYF
TRBV4-3	.	.	TRBJ1-1	TGCGCCAGCAGCCAAGTTGAGGGGGGAGGTATCACTGAAGCTTTCTTT	CASSQVEGGGITEAFF
TRBV6-4	.	.	TRBJ1-2	TGTGCCAGCAGTGACTCGAAAGGCGCTCTTGGCTACACCTTC	CASSDSKGALGYTF
TRBV7-9	.	.	TRBJ2-1	TGTGCCAGCAGCTATTTTAGGGGGGATGAGCAGTTCTTC	CASSYFRGDEQFF
TRBV19	.	.	TRBJ2-1	TGTGCCAGTTGTATAGGGCAGGCCGAGCAGTTCTTC	CASCIGQAEQFF
TRBV6-5	.	TRBD1	TRBJ2-7	TGTGCCAGCAGCCCGGGACAGGCTAGCGACGAGCAGTACTTC	CASSPGQASDEQYF
TRBV7-6	.	TRBD2	TRBJ2-7	TGTGCCAGCAGCCCGCCGGGAGGTTACGAGCAGTACTTC	CASSPPGGYEQYF
TRBV4-3	.	.	TRBJ2-1	TGCGCCAGCAGCCAAGATCGGGTAGTGTACAATGAGCAGTTCTTC	CASSQDRVVYNEQFF
TRBV5-1	once	TRBD1	TRBJ2-7	TGCGCCAGCAGCGGGGACAGGGCTTCCTACGAGCAATACTTC	CASSGDRASYEQYF
TRBV10-2	.	TRBD1	TRBJ1-2	TGCGCCAGCAGTGGGGGACAGGCGACCTATGGCTACACCTTC	CASSGGQATYGYTF
TRBV28	.	.	TRBJ1-3	TGTGCCAGCATTACCAGGGAGCTCTCTGGAAACACCATATATTTT	CASITRELSGNTIYF
TRBV19	.	TRBD1	TRBJ2-2	TGTGCCAGTACTCCGGACAGGGGTTACACCGGGGAGCTGTTTTTT	CASTPDRGYTGELFF
TRBV19	.	.	TRBJ1-1	TGTGCCAGTAGTATCATGTCCCGAGGCACTGAAGCTTTCTTT	CASSIMSRGTEAFF
TRBV7-2	.	.	TRBJ2-7	TGTGCCAGCAGCTCGATAAGGGACCTAACCCACTCCTACGAGCAGTACTTC	CASSSIRDLTHSYEQYF
TRBV19	.	TRBD1	TRBJ2-7	TGTGCCAGTCGATACCGGGACAGCTCCTCCTACGAGCAGTACTTC	CASRYRDSSSYEQYF
TRBV5-6	.	TRBD1	TRBJ2-1	TGTGCCAGCGCCCGGGACAGGGTATTCAATGAGCAGTTCTTC	CASARDRVFNEQFF
TRBV29-1	.	.	TRBJ1-2	TGCAGCGTTGAAGACGGGCCTGGCTACACCTTC	CSVEDGPGYTF
TRBV6-5	once	.	TRBJ2-1	TGTGCCAGCAGTCCTACCCCGGACTATGACAATGAGCAGTTCTTC	CASSPTPDYDNEQFF
TRBV10-3	few	.	TRBJ2-3	TGTGCCATCAGTGACGACCTCGGAGATACGCAGTATTTT	CAISDDLGDTQYF
TRBV19	.	TRBD1	TRBJ1-1	TGTGCCAGTAGTGCACAGGGGTTCACTGAAGCTTTCTTT	CASSAQGFTEAFF
TRBV4-3	.	TRBD2	TRBJ2-2	TGCGCCAGCAGCCAGAAAGCGGGGGGCGGGACCGGGGAGCTGTTTTTT	CASSQKAGGGTGELFF
TRBV6-5	.	.	TRBJ2-1	TGTGCCAGCAACCACCCCCACTACGAGCAGTTCTTC	CASNHPHYEQFF
TRBV30	.	.	TRBJ2-1	TGTGCCTGGAGTGGTGGGGGCCGAGACAATGAGCAGTTCTTC	CAWSGGGRDNEQFF